This TCR beta chain is drawn from a study of blood T cell repertoires in COVID-19. Study as a whole: Italy, Spain and the United States were the sources of the convalescent and acute COVID-19 samples. T cells, B-cell-depleted T cells, or PBMCs supplied cDNA or gDNA.

The V and J ends lost 5 bases and 1 base respectively, with 9 bases between them. The CDR3 spans 14 residues. Per the germline V gene, CDR1 is MNHNY and CDR2 is SVGAGI (reference sequence). As processed by the authors: Estimation of nucleated cell counts was performed using reference gene primer amplification. TCRdb's table, derived via immunoSEQ multiplex PCR, lists solely in-frame clones and lacks some. V, J and clone size are those of that table, while D and trimming were read from the DNA. This sample carries 34,000 or so clones, more than 85% of them seen once, and the ten largest clones take around 35%.

The chain links TRBV6-6 to TRBJ1-3, with D possibly TRBD1 on 6 matching bases. The sequence was obtained from a man aged 60 to 75 with active or convalescent COVID-19. Material for sequencing was peripheral blood. CDR3 sequence reads: CASSGTGSGNTIYF. The CDR3 region has the DNA TGTGCCAGCAGTGGAACAGGGTCTGGAAACACCATATATTTT.